This TCR beta chain was recorded in a study of T cell repertoires in cytomegalovirus infection. This clonotype appeared a few times. TCRdb recomputed calls from the reads with MiXCR, one row per CDR3 protein. The sample yields around 100,000 distinct CDR3 sequences, approximately 15% seen once. Germline loops: CDR1 DFQATT, CDR2 SNEGSKA (reference sequence). The CDR3 contains 20 residues. V shed 0 bases, J shed 2 bases, and the junction held 16 bases outside the gene matches. The TCR sequence derives from a human donor in good health (CMV status not recorded). Some clones in this sample may be carry-over from other donors' samples. The source material was PBMCs. The chain combines TRBV20-1 with TRBJ2-7, with 13 nucleotides matching TRBD2. CDR3 bases: TGCAGTGCTAGAGATCCCCTAGGACTAGCGGGGGAGGATATTACCTACGAGCAGTACTTC. This encodes CSARDPLGLAGEDITYEQYF.